The 21 T cell receptor beta chains below were found in one sample sequenced in a study of a mutant IDH1 vaccine in newly diagnosed glioma. Time point noted: week 35, safety follow-up. Doses of 300 ug of mutant IDH1 20-mer peptide were given with topical imiquimod. Sequenced by immunoSEQ multiplex PCR; TCRdb stores in-frame clones only, minus some. Of tens of thousands of clones in the sample, around 86% were seen once. Their antigens remain unidentified. The sample here was PBMCs, taken from a glioma patient whose treatment included an IDH1 peptide vaccine. These receptors were taken from a man under 40 with glioma.

The chain couples TRBV28 to TRBJ1-1; the D is unclear. V lost 10 bases, J lost 7 bases, and 13 bases lay in between. The germline V gene encodes CDR1 MDHEN and CDR2 SYDVKM. The CDR3 runs 11 residues. The DNA for the CDR3 is TGTGCCATTAGCGGGGTTTATGAAGCTTTCTTT. It yields the protein CAISGVYEAFF.

The chain is built from TRBV6-5 and TRBJ2-1, with TRBD2 identical over 10 bases. The CDR3 has 16 residues. From germline, CDR1 is MNHEY and CDR2 SVGAGI. The J segment lost 7 bases and the V segment lost 4 bases, leaving 10 bases of the junction unmatched. The CDR3 sequence is CASSSVLGLAENEQFF. CDR3 in DNA: TGTGCCAGCAGTTCAGTACTAGGACTAGCGGAAAATGAGCAGTTCTTC.

This chain joins TRBV28 and TRBJ2-5, with unresolved D. Per germline, CDR1 MDHEN and CDR2 SYDVKM. The V gene lost 3 bases and the J gene lost 3 bases, with 8 bases spanning the gap. CDR3 length: 13 amino acids. The CDR3 spells CASSFGGEETQYF. In DNA, the CDR3 is TGTGCCAGCAGTTTTGGTGGGGAAGAGACCCAGTACTTC.

This chain joins TRBV6-5 and TRBJ2-1; TRBD2 might be the D (5 bases). V was shortened by 11 bases and J by 9 bases, with 20 bases between the two germline ends. This CDR3 has 13 residues. Germline V lookup: CDR1 MNHEY, CDR2 SVGAGI. CDR3 DNA sequence: TGTGCCTGCGGGTTAAGGGAAAGGAGTGAGCAGTTCTTC. Its translation is CACGLRERSEQFF.

This clone has just one count. The chain recombines TRBV11-1 with TRBJ2-3; 9 positions match TRBD1. Germline CDR1 is SGHAT and CDR2 is FQDESV (reference sequence). V trimming: 5 bases; J trimming: 5 bases; junction bases outside the gene matches: 5. The CDR3 contains 14 residues. The CDR3, as DNA: TGTGCCAGCAGCAAGGACAGGGGTGGAGATACGCAGTATTTT. Translating it yields CASSKDRGGDTQYF.

In DNA form, the CDR3 reads TGCGCCAGCAGCTTGGGGCTAGCGGGCCGCACAGATACGCAGTATTTT. Its translation: CASSLGLAGRTDTQYF. The chain employs TRBV5-1 and TRBJ2-3; 8 bases are shared with TRBD2. Germline V gives CDR1 SGHRS, CDR2 YFSETQ. V dropped 0 bases and J dropped 1; count of bases not matched to a gene: 4. The CDR3 runs to 16 residues.

The chain joins TRBV11-1 to TRBJ2-1; D perhaps matches TRBD2 (5 bases). The length of the CDR3 is 16 residues. Per germline, CDR1 SGHAT and CDR2 FQDESV (reference sequence). V was shortened by 1 base and J by 0 bases, with 10 bases between the two germline ends. The CDR3 is CASSLDPGSSYNEQFF. DNA for the CDR3: TGTGCCAGCAGCTTAGATCCGGGGAGCTCCTACAATGAGCAGTTCTTC.

V usage is TRBV11-2 and J usage is TRBJ2-2; 13 bases fit TRBD2. Germline trimming cut 5 bases from V and 2 bases from J; bases unmatched to any gene: 5. This CDR3 spans 17 amino acids. Germline CDR1 is SGHAT and CDR2 is FQNNGV. The CDR3 DNA follows: TGTGCCAGCAGCCCCGGACTAGCGGGGGTCAACACCGGGGAGCTGTTTTTT. This sequence encodes CASSPGLAGVNTGELFF. The entire variable domain, with the rest obtained from reference TRBV11-2 and TRBJ2-2, is as follows: EAGVAQSPRYKIIEKRQSVAFWCNPISGHATLYWYQQILGQGPKLLIQFQNNGVVDDSQLPKDRFSAERLKGVDSTLKIQPAKLEDSAVYLCASSPGLAGVNTGELFFGEGSRLTVL.

The chain links TRBV19 to TRBJ2-1; 8 positions match TRBD1. The germline V gene encodes CDR1 LNHDA and CDR2 SQIVND (reference sequence). Trimming removed 1 base from V and 7 bases from J; junction bases left unmatched: 12. The CDR3 covers 17 residues. The chain's CDR3 is CASSIAASSRQGNEQFF. The DNA for the CDR3 is TGTGCCAGTAGTATAGCAGCGTCGTCAAGACAGGGGAATGAGCAGTTCTTC.

V usage is TRBV6-5 and J usage is TRBJ2-1; maybe TRBD2 (6 bases). Germline assignment: CDR1 MNHEY and CDR2 SVGAGI. The CDR3 length is 13 residues. The V end was cut by 6 bases, the J end by 4 bases, with 10 bases between. In DNA, the CDR3 is TGTGCCAGCAGGTGGGACTTATACAATGAGCAGTTCTTC. Protein: CASRWDLYNEQFF.

This chain links TRBV9 with TRBJ1-4; TRBD1 is a possible D gene (5 bases). Per germline, CDR1 SGDLS and CDR2 YYNGEE. The V gene lost 0 bases and the J gene lost 8 bases, with 17 bases spanning the gap. The CDR3 consists of 16 residues. The CDR3 region is CASSVGYRGGEEKLFF. CDR3 nucleotides: TGTGCCAGCAGCGTAGGGTATCGGGGGGGGGAGGAAAAACTGTTTTTT.

The V gene is TRBV5-1, the J gene TRBJ1-5; possible D gene TRBD1, 6 bases. Germline V gives CDR1 SGHRS, CDR2 YFSETQ. This CDR3 spans 12 amino acids. The V end lost 4 bases, the J end lost 6 bases, and 8 bases lay between the germline ends. The CDR3 DNA reads TGCGCCAGCAGCCTGACAGGTCAGCCCCAGCATTTT. As protein: CASSLTGQPQHF.

This chain uses TRBV6-1 with TRBJ2-7, with D perhaps matching TRBD1 (6 bases). V shed 6 bases and J shed 4 bases, with 13 bases lying between them. Germline CDR1 reads MNHNS; CDR2 reads SASEGT. The CDR3 is 13 residues long. The CDR3 is CASSSLGAYEQYF. In nucleotides, the CDR3 is TGTGCCAGCAGCTCTTTGGGGGCTTACGAGCAGTACTTC.

The rearrangement joins TRBV9 to TRBJ1-5; D remains unclear. Germline V gene data show CDR1 as SGDLS and CDR2 as YYNGEE. The CDR3 spans 11 residues. The V gene lost 0 bases and the J gene lost 9 bases, with 4 bases spanning the gap. This CDR3 is CASSVDGPQHF. Here the CDR3 DNA reads TGTGCCAGCAGCGTAGATGGGCCCCAGCATTTT.

This clone was counted once. The V gene is TRBV15, the J gene TRBJ2-7; TRBD1 might be the D (5 bases). V lost 4 bases, J lost 0 bases, and 13 bases lay in between. The CDR3 runs 15 residues. Germline lookup yields CDR1 LNHNV and CDR2 YYDKDF (reference sequence). The CDR3 protein is CATSKDITFSYEQYF. The DNA for the CDR3 is TGTGCCACCAGCAAGGACATCACGTTCTCCTACGAGCAGTACTTC.

The genes are TRBV13 and TRBJ2-1; weak D call: TRBD1 (5 bases). The germline V gene encodes CDR1 PRHDT and CDR2 FYEKMQ (reference sequence). Trimming removed 0 bases from V and 10 bases from J, with 7 bases in between. This CDR3 is 12 amino acids long. In nucleotides, the CDR3 is TGTGCCAGCAGCTTAGGCCAGGGAGAGCAGTTCTTC. Protein: CASSLGQGEQFF. Together with reference TRBV13 and TRBJ2-1, the CDR3 gives the full variable domain: AAGVIQSPRHLIKEKRETATLKCYPIPRHDTVYWYQQGPGQDPQFLISFYEKMQSDKGSIPDRFSAQQFSDYHSELNMSSLELGDSALYFCASSLGQGEQFFGPGTRLTVL.

The chain joins TRBV4-1 to TRBJ1-1; TRBD1 might be the D (6 bases). Germline lookup yields CDR1 MGHRA and CDR2 YSYEKL. Trimming removed 3 bases at V and 0 bases at J, with 11 bases between. The CDR3 has 15 amino acids. In nucleotides, the CDR3 is TGCGCCAGCAGCCAGAGACAGGCCATGAACACTGAAGCTTTCTTT. It yields the protein CASSQRQAMNTEAFF.

CDR3 sequence (DNA): TGTGCCAGCAGTTTAACCGGAGCAGGGCTTTCCTACGAGCAGTACTTC. It translates to CASSLTGAGLSYEQYF. This chain links TRBV27 with TRBJ2-7; the D gene is possibly TRBD1 (5 bases). The CDR3 is made up of 16 amino acids. Trimming removed 2 bases at V and 1 base at J, with 15 bases between. CDR1 MNHEY and CDR2 SMNVEV come from the germline V gene (reference sequence).

The chain joins TRBV30 to TRBJ1-2; D remains unclear. V gave up 4 bases and J gave up 2 bases, with 11 bases separating them. The germline V gene has CDR1 GTSNPN and CDR2 SVGIG (reference sequence). The CDR3 has 13 amino acids. The CDR3 region is CAWNPTGNYGYTF. The CDR3 DNA reads as TGTGCCTGGAACCCCACGGGCAACTATGGCTACACCTTC. Using reference TRBV30 and TRBJ1-2 for the parts outside the CDR3, the full variable domain is SQTIHQWPATLVQPVGSPLSLECTVEGTSNPNLYWYRQAAGRGLQLLFYSVGIGQISSEVPQNLSASRPQDRQFILSSKKLLLSDSGFYLCAWNPTGNYGYTFGSGTRLTVV.

The gene calls are TRBV7-2 and TRBJ2-7; D gene unclear. Germline CDR1 SGHTA, CDR2 FQGNSA. V was cut by 0 bases and J by 0 bases, with 12 bases left in between. This CDR3 has 16 amino acids. This CDR3 is CASSLASSSSSYEQYF. CDR3 coding DNA: TGTGCCAGCAGCTTAGCCAGCTCTTCGAGCTCCTACGAGCAGTACTTC.

This clone was observed once. The V call is TRBV28, the J call TRBJ1-2, with 7 positions matching TRBD1. There are 15 residues in the CDR3. Germline CDR1 reads MDHEN; CDR2 reads SYDVKM. After removal of 6 bases from V and 6 bases from J, the junction contained 13 bases not matched to a gene. This chain's CDR3 is CASSRQGMVSDGYTF. The DNA of the CDR3 is TGTGCCAGCAGCCGACAGGGAATGGTTTCTGATGGCTACACCTTC.